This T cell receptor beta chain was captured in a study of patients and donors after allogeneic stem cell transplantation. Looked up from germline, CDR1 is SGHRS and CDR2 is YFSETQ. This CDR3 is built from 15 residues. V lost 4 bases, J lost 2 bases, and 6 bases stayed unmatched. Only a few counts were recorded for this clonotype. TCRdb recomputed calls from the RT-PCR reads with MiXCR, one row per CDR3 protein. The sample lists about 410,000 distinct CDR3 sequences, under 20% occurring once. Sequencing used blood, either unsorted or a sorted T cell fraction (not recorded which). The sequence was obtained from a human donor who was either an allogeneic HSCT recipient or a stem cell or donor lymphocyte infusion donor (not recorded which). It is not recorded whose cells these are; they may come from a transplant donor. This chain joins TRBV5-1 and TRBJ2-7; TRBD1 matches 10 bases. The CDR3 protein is CASSGRDRGPYEQYF. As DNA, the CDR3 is TGCGCCAGCAGCGGCCGGGACAGGGGTCCCTACGAGCAGTACTTC.